These 32 T cell receptor beta chains originate from one sample sequenced in a study of cytomegalovirus exposure and HLA in healthy donors. 60 Vbeta and 13 Jbeta primers were used in PCR. The method was immunoSEQ multiplex PCR; TCRdb's version includes in-frame clones alone and lacks a portion of them. This sample carries 150,000 to 160,000 clones, about 70% of them seen once, and the ten largest clones take roughly 2.8%. The sequenced sample consisted of PBMCs. All receptors come from a man aged 18-30 years in good health and CMV-seronegative.

This clone has more than one count but fewer than ten. The chain is built from TRBV7-9 and TRBJ1-1; tentative D call: TRBD1 (6 bases). Trimming took 4 bases from V and 5 from J, leaving 14 bases between them. The CDR3 runs 14 residues. CDR1 is SEHNR and CDR2 is FQNEAQ in the germline V gene (reference sequence). The CDR3 DNA is TGTGCCAGCAGCTACGTGGAGAGGGGGACTGAAGCTTTCTTT. Residues: CASSYVERGTEAFF.

The genes are TRBV29-1 and TRBJ2-3, with a weak D call TRBD1 (6 bases). The CDR3 is made up of 13 amino acids. Per the germline V gene, CDR1 is SQVTM and CDR2 is ANQGSEA. Trimming took off 0 bases at V and 4 bases at J, with 8 bases between the two ends. CDR3 sequence: CSVEETGADTQYF. CDR3 sequence (DNA): TGCAGCGTTGAAGAGACAGGTGCAGATACGCAGTATTTT.

The CDR3 nucleotides read TGTGCCAGCAGTAGGGGTTGGAGACAAGAGACCCAGTACTTC. Protein sequence: CASSRGWRQETQYF. This sequence joins TRBV28 and TRBJ2-5; D may be TRBD1 (5 bases). This CDR3 is built from 14 residues. Germline-derived CDR1 and CDR2 are MDHEN and SYDVKM. The V and J ends lost 5 bases and 2 bases respectively, with 12 bases between them.

The CDR3 nucleotides read TGCGCCAGCAGCTTGGGACAGGGGAGCCAGCCCCAGCATTTT. Its protein is CASSLGQGSQPQHF. The chain joins TRBV5-1 to TRBJ1-5; TRBD1 matches at 8 bases. Germline CDR1 is SGHRS and CDR2 is YFSETQ. CDR3 length equals 14 residues. Losses at the gene ends were 0 bases for V and 7 bases for J; bases not matched to a gene: 3.

The V and J genes are TRBV7-9 and TRBJ1-1; D call uncertain. In germline, CDR1 is SEHNR, CDR2 FQNEAQ (reference sequence). CDR3 length equals 14 residues. V lost 5 bases, J lost 7 bases, and 17 bases lay in between. In DNA, the CDR3 is TGTGCCAGCAGCCAAAGTCGGGTGTGGAGTGAAGCTTTCTTT. It specifies CASSQSRVWSEAFF.

V gene TRBV19 combines with J gene TRBJ2-7; 11 bases map to TRBD2. Looked up from germline, CDR1 is LNHDA and CDR2 is SQIVND (reference sequence). There are 15 residues in the CDR3. J gave up 7 bases and V 4 bases, and 9 bases lay outside the gene matches. The CDR3: CASSKAGTSGREQYF. DNA of the CDR3: TGTGCCAGTAGTAAAGCCGGGACTAGCGGCAGGGAGCAGTACTTC.

V is TRBV6-1 and J is TRBJ1-1; TRBD1 matches at 7 bases. Trimming at V came to 7 bases and at J to 6 bases, leaving 8 bases not matched to a gene. CDR1 and CDR2 (germline): MNHNS, SASEGT. This CDR3 spans 13 amino acids. This CDR3 is CASTRQGRSEAFF. The CDR3 DNA reads as TGTGCCAGCACCAGACAGGGCCGCTCTGAAGCTTTCTTT.

The chain joins TRBV5-6 to TRBJ1-6; tentatively, D is TRBD1 (5 bases). Germline CDR1 and CDR2: SGHDT and YYEEEE. The CDR3 is 14 residues long. Trimming shortened V by 0 bases and J by 10 bases, and 11 bases separated the two germline ends. The CDR3 region is CASSLARVRSPLHF. CDR3 coding DNA: TGTGCCAGCAGCTTGGCCAGGGTTCGGTCACCCCTCCACTTT.

V and J are TRBV7-6 and TRBJ2-3, with no clear D. Germline V CDR1 and CDR2: SGHVS, FNYEAQ. The CDR3 has 14 amino acids. V lost 5 bases and J 2 bases, leaving 11 bases between the germline ends. The CDR3 coding sequence is TGTGCCAGCAGCCAAACGGTCCTCACAGATACGCAGTATTTT. It translates to CASSQTVLTDTQYF.

This chain links TRBV10-3 with TRBJ2-3; 9 bases align to TRBD1. The ends lost 8 bases at V and 4 bases at J; junction bases unmatched: 13. Germline V gene sequence: CDR1 ENHRY, CDR2 SYGVKD. The CDR3 contains 16 residues. The CDR3 protein is CAIRSNGQGIADTQYF. The CDR3 DNA reads TGTGCCATCCGATCCAACGGACAGGGGATCGCAGATACGCAGTATTTT.

The CDR3 protein is CASSLTAGEYPGNTIYF. CDR3 coding DNA: TGTGCCAGCAGCTTAACGGCGGGGGAGTATCCTGGAAACACCATATATTTT. The V and J genes are TRBV7-3 and TRBJ1-3; D perhaps matches TRBD1 (5 bases). CDR1 SGHTA and CDR2 FQGTGA come from the germline V gene. CDR3 size: 17 residues. V lost 0 bases to trimming and J lost 2 bases, with 14 bases between them.

The genes are TRBV11-2 and TRBJ1-1; possibly TRBD1 for D (5 bases). This CDR3 contains 19 residues. V was cut by 2 bases and J by 1 base, with 23 bases left in between. Germline lookup yields CDR1 SGHAT and CDR2 FQNNGV. Here the CDR3 DNA reads TGTGCCAGCAGCTTAAGGTATAACACAGGCTCTCCTCGGAACACTGAAGCTTTCTTT. It specifies CASSLRYNTGSPRNTEAFF.

The J gene is TRBJ1-6, the V gene TRBV2, with D possibly being TRBD1 (6 bases). Trimming left V 6 bases short and J 9 bases short, with 12 bases between. CDR3 length: 13 residues. The V gene's germline CDR1 is SNHLY and CDR2 FYNNEI. This CDR3 is CASSRRGASPLHF. CDR3 bases: TGTGCCAGCAGCCGCAGGGGAGCTTCACCCCTCCACTTT.

About this clone itself: At one end, the junction sequence differs from germline, possibly due to a read error. The chain recombines TRBV4-1 with TRBJ1-6, with 9 nucleotides matching TRBD1. The CDR3 has 16 residues. Germline CDR1 and CDR2: MGHRA and YSYEKL. The CDR3 coding sequence is TGCGTCAGCAGCCAACCCTGGACAGGGGCTGGTTCACCCCTCCACTTT. Amino acids: CVSSQPWTGAGSPLHF.

The chain carries TRBV13 and TRBJ1-4, with 7 bases matching TRBD1. The germline gives CDR1 PRHDT, CDR2 FYEKMQ (reference sequence). J lost 11 bases, V lost 3 bases, and 9 bases had no gene match. The CDR3 loop spans 14 amino acids. The CDR3 region has the DNA TGTGCCAGCAGCTTTCGGCAGGGGGAAAAGAAACTGTTTTTT. Translation: CASSFRQGEKKLFF.

The chain recombines TRBV27 with TRBJ1-5; 7 nucleotides agree with TRBD1. The germline V gene has CDR1 MNHEY and CDR2 SMNVEV (reference sequence). The CDR3 is 15 residues long. The trim removed 6 bases at V and 9 bases at J, leaving 14 bases unmatched. The CDR3 protein is CASSSSGQVGGPQHF. CDR3 bases: TGTGCCAGCAGCTCCTCCGGACAGGTAGGAGGGCCCCAGCATTTT.

This clone was observed a few times. The chain joins TRBV5-1 to TRBJ1-1; possible D gene TRBD1, 6 bases. The V end lost 4 bases, the J end lost 6 bases, and 10 bases lay between the germline ends. CDR1 and CDR2 from the germline V gene are SGHRS and YFSETQ. The CDR3 consists of 12 residues. CDR3: CASSLTGSEAFF. In DNA, the CDR3 is TGCGCCAGCAGCCTTACAGGGTCTGAAGCTTTCTTT.

As for this clone: The same CDR3 also results from other DNA sequences found in this sample. The J gene is TRBJ1-5, the V gene TRBV19; D is possibly TRBD1 (5 bases). The germline V gene encodes CDR1 LNHDA and CDR2 SQIVND (reference sequence). With 4 bases removed from V and 4 bases from J, the gap between germline ends came to 11 bases. The CDR3 has 14 residues. This CDR3 is CASSTTGGNQPQHF. In DNA, the CDR3 is TGTGCCAGTAGTACAACCGGGGGAAATCAGCCCCAGCATTTT.

This chain uses TRBV4-2 with TRBJ1-2; no definite D call. This CDR3 spans 16 amino acids. Trimming took off 4 bases at V and 4 bases at J, with 19 bases between the two ends. Germline loops: CDR1 LGHNA, CDR2 YNFKEQ. DNA for the CDR3: TGTGCCAGCAGCCGCGGAGGTGAGGCACAGCCCTATGGCTACACCTTC. It yields the protein CASSRGGEAQPYGYTF.

The V gene is TRBV27, the J gene TRBJ2-5; 8 bases are a match to TRBD2. The CDR3 runs to 14 residues. The ends lost 5 bases at V and 8 bases at J; junction bases unmatched: 10. Germline-derived CDR1 and CDR2 are MNHEY and SMNVEV (reference sequence). CDR3 sequence reads: CASSPSGAGGTQYF. CDR3 sequence (DNA): TGTGCCAGCAGTCCCTCCGGGGCGGGGGGAACCCAGTACTTC.

This rearrangement joins TRBV7-2 to TRBJ1-5, with D perhaps matching TRBD1 (6 bases). CDR1 is SGHTA, CDR2 FQGNSA, per germline. Trimming removed 3 bases from V and 1 base from J, with 22 bases in between. This CDR3 has 19 amino acids. The CDR3 protein is CASSLTRPGTSRSNQPQHF. The CDR3 region has the DNA TGTGCCAGCAGCTTGACACGCCCGGGGACATCGCGAAGCAATCAGCCCCAGCATTTT.

V gene TRBV27 combines with J gene TRBJ2-5, with 9 bases fitting TRBD1. The DNA end is a closer match to TRBJ2-7, so the J assignment may be wrong. The CDR3 runs to 15 residues. The germline V gene encodes CDR1 MNHEY and CDR2 SMNVEV (reference sequence). The CDR3 coding sequence is TGTGCCAGCAGTTTCCTGACAGGGGGCTCCTACGAGCAGTACTTC. Protein product: CASSFLTGGSYEQYF.

The table lists this clone with a few counts. This chain links TRBV6-4 with TRBJ1-1; the D gene is possibly TRBD1 (5 bases). The CDR3 totals 15 residues. CDR1 and CDR2 from the germline V gene are MRHNA and SNTAGT. V was clipped by 6 bases and J by 4 bases, with 18 bases between them. The CDR3 spells CASSLGGSGVTEAFF. DNA for the CDR3: TGTGCCAGCAGCCTCGGGGGGTCCGGGGTCACTGAAGCTTTCTTT.

This clone was recorded a few times. The V and J genes are TRBV10-3 and TRBJ2-3, with TRBD1 as a possible D gene (5 bases). The V end lost 4 bases, the J end lost 1 base, and 9 bases lay between the germline ends. This CDR3 comprises 14 residues. Per germline, CDR1 ENHRY and CDR2 SYGVKD. CDR3 DNA sequence: TGTGCCATCAGTGCACCCAGGGGCACAGATACGCAGTATTTT. It is translated as CAISAPRGTDTQYF.

This chain connects TRBV5-4 to TRBJ1-2, with TRBD1 matching 7 bases. The CDR3 is 16 residues long. The J segment lost 4 bases and the V segment lost 1 base, leaving 10 bases of the junction unmatched. Germline-derived CDR1 and CDR2 are SGHNT and YYREEE (reference sequence). This CDR3 reads CASSLWVGQIFYGYTF. The DNA for the CDR3 is TGTGCCAGCAGCTTGTGGGTGGGACAGATATTCTATGGCTACACCTTC.

Details on this clone: The junction and the germline gene differ at one end; a read error may be behind it. Other DNA sequences in this specimen translate into the identical CDR3. J is TRBJ2-3 and V is TRBV5-1, with 8 bases lining up with TRBD2. The CDR3 has 14 residues. Germline CDR1 SGHRS, CDR2 YFSETQ. The CDR3 here is CASTRGGPPDTQYF. In DNA, the CDR3 is TGCGCCAGCACCCGCGGGGGGCCTCCAGATACGCAGTACTTT.

V is TRBV5-1 and J is TRBJ2-1, with 12 bases lining up with TRBD2. V lost 3 bases, J lost 5 bases, and 6 bases stayed unmatched. The CDR3 consists of 16 residues. Germline assignment: CDR1 SGHRS and CDR2 YFSETQ. DNA for the CDR3: TGCGCCAGCAGCTCGACTAGCGGGGGAAGTAACAATGAGCAGTTCTTC. Protein sequence: CASSSTSGGSNNEQFF.

The chain joins TRBV6-1 to TRBJ2-1; 7 nucleotides match TRBD2. The CDR3 runs to 15 residues. With V trimmed by 8 bases and J by 6 bases, 13 bases remained unmatched. The V gene's germline CDR1 is MNHNS and CDR2 SASEGT. The CDR3 loop reads CASQYRGVEPNEQFF. The DNA of the CDR3 is TGTGCCAGCCAGTACCGGGGGGTCGAGCCCAATGAGCAGTTCTTC.

This chain joins TRBV10-3 and TRBJ1-3; 7 nucleotides agree with TRBD1. The V and J ends lost 6 bases and 4 bases, in that order; junction bases with no gene match: 9. This CDR3 has 15 amino acids. Per germline, CDR1 ENHRY and CDR2 SYGVKD. CDR3 residues: CAIRRTGSMGNTIYF. CDR3 coding DNA: TGTGCCATCAGGCGGACAGGTTCTATGGGAAACACCATATATTTT.

The CDR3 sequence: CASRGLQETQYF. The CDR3, as DNA: TGTGCCAGCAGAGGACTCCAAGAGACCCAGTACTTC. The rearrangement links TRBV2 to TRBJ2-5, with D maybe TRBD2 (5 bases). Germline CDR1 reads SNHLY; CDR2 reads FYNNEI. The CDR3 covers 12 residues. The germline V and J ends were trimmed by 6 bases and 1 base, with 6 bases remaining between them. The full variable domain, with the rest looked up from reference TRBV2 and TRBJ2-5, is EPEVTQTPSHQVTQMGQEVILRCVPISNHLYFYWYRQILGQKVEFLVSFYNNEISEKSEIFDDQFSVERPDGSNFTLKIRSTKLEDSAMYFCASRGLQETQYFGPGTRLLVL.

This clone was counted once. The chain recombines TRBV6-5 with TRBJ2-1; possible D gene TRBD1, 5 bases. The CDR3 extends over 14 amino acids. Germline V lookup: CDR1 MNHEY, CDR2 SVGAGI. V lost 0 bases, J lost 7 bases, and 10 bases lay in between. The chain's CDR3 is CASSYSGVRNEQFF. CDR3 in DNA: TGTGCCAGCAGTTACTCAGGGGTCAGGAATGAGCAGTTCTTC.

The genes are TRBV19 and TRBJ1-3, with TRBD1 matching 7 bases. V trimming: 5 bases; J trimming: 7 bases; junction bases outside the gene matches: 8. Germline V CDR1 and CDR2: LNHDA, SQIVND (reference sequence). This CDR3 comprises 14 residues. This chain's CDR3 is CASSVDRVGNTIYF. The CDR3 DNA reads TGTGCCAGTAGTGTCGACAGGGTAGGGAACACCATATATTTT. Looking up the rest from reference TRBV19 and TRBJ1-3 gives the full variable domain: DGGITQSPKYLFRKEGQNVTLSCEQNLNHDAMYWYRQDPGQGLRLIYYSQIVNDFQKGDIAEGYSVSREKKESFPLTVTSAQKNPTAFYLCASSVDRVGNTIYFGEGSWLTVV.